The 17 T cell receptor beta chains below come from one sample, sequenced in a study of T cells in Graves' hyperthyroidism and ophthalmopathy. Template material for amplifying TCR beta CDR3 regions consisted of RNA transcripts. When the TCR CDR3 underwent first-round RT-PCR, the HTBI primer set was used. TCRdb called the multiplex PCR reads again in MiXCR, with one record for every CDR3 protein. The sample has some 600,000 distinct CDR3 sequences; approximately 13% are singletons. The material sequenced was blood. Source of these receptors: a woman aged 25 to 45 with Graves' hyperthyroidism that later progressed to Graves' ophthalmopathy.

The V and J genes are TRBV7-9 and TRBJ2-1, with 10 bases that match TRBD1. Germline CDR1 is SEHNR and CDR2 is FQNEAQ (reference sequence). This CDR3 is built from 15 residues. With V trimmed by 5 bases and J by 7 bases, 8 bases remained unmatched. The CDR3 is CASSIGTGASNEQFF. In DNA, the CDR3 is TGTGCCAGCAGCATCGGGACAGGGGCCTCTAATGAGCAGTTCTTC.

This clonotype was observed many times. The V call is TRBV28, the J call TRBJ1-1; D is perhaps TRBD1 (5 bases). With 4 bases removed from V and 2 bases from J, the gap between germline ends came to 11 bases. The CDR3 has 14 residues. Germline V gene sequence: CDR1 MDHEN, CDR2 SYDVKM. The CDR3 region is CASSSDGANTEAFF. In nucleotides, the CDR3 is TGTGCCAGCAGTTCTGACGGGGCTAACACTGAAGCTTTCTTT. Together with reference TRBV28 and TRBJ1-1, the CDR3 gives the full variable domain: DVKVTQSSRYLVKRTGEKVFLECVQDMDHENMFWYRQDPGLGLRLIYFSYDVKMKEKGDIPEGYSVSREKKERFSLILESASTNQTSMYLCASSSDGANTEAFFGQGTRLTVV.

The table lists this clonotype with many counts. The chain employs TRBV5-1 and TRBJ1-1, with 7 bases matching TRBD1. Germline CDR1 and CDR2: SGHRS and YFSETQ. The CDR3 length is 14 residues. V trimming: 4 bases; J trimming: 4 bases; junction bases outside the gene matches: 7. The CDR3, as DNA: TGCGCCAGCAGCGCCCGACAGGGTGCCACTGAAGCTTTCTTT. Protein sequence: CASSARQGATEAFF.

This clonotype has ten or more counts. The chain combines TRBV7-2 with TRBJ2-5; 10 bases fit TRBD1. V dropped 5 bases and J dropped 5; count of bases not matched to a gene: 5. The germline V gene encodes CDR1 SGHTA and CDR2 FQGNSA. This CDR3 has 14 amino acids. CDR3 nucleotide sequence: TGTGCCAGCAGCCAAAGGACAGGGGGGGAGACCCAGTACTTC. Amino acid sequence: CASSQRTGGETQYF.

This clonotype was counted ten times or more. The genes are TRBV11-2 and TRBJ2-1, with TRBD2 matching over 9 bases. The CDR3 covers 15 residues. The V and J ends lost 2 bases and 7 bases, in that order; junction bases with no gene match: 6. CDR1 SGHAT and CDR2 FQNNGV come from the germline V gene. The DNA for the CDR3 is TGTGCCAGCAGCTTAACTAGCGGGTGGGCTAATGAGCAGTTCTTC. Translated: CASSLTSGWANEQFF.

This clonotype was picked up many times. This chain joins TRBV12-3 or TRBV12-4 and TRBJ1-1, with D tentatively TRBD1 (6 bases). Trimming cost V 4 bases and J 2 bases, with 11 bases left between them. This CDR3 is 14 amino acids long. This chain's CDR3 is CASSSGQSNTEAFF. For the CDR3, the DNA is TGTGCCAGCAGTTCCGGACAGAGTAACACTGAAGCTTTCTTT.

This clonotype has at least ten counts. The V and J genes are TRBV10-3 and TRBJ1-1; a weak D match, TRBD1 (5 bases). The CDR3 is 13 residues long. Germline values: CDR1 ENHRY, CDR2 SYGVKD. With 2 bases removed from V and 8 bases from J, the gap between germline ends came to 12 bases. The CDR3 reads CAISEPDDREAFF. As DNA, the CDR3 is TGTGCCATCAGTGAGCCGGATGACAGAGAAGCTTTCTTT.

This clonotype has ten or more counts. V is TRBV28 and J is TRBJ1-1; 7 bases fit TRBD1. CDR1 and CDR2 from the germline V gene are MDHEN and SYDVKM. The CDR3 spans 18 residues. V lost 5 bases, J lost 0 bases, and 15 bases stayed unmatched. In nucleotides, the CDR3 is TGTGCCAGCAGTCCGCTGGGACAGCTTAAAAAAATGAACACTGAAGCTTTCTTT. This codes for CASSPLGQLKKMNTEAFF.

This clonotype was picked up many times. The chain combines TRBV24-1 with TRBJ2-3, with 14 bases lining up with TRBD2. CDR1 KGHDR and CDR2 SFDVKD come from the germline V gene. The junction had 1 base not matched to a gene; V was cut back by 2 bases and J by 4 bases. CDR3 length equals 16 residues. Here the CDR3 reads CATSDSTSGGADTQYF. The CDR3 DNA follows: TGTGCCACCAGTGATTCGACTAGCGGGGGGGCAGATACGCAGTATTTT.

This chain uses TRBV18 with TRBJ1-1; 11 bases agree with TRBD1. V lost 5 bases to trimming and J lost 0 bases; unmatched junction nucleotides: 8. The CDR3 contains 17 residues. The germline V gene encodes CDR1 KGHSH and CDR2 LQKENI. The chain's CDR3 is CASSNRGTGGMNTEAFF. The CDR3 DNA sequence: TGTGCCAGCTCAAATCGCGGGACAGGGGGTATGAACACTGAAGCTTTCTTT.

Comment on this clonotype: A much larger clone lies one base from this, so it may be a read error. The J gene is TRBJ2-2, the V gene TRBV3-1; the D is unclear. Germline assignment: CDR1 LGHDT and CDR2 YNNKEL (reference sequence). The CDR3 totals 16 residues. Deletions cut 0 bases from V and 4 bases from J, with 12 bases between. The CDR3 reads CASSQDRLMSTGELFF. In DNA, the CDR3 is TGTGCCAGCAGCCAAGATCGACTGATGAGCACCGGGGAGCTGTTTTTT. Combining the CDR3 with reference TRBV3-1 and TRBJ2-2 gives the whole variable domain DTAVSQTPKYLVTQMGNDKSIKCEQNLGHDTMYWYKQDSKKFLKIMFSYNNKELIINETVPNRFSPKSPDKAHLNLHINSLELGDSAVYFCASSQDRLMSTGELFFGEGSRLTVL.

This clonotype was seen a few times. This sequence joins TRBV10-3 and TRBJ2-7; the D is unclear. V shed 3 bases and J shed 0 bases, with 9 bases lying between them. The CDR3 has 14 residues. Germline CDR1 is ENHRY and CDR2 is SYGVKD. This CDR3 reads CAISETGNSYEQYF. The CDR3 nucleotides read TGTGCCATCAGTGAAACTGGGAACTCCTACGAGCAGTACTTC.

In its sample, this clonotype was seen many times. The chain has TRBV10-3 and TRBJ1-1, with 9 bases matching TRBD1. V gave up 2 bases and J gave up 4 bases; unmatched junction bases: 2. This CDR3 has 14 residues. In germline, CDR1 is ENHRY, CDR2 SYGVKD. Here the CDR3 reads CAISEGTGITEAFF. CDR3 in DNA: TGTGCCATCAGTGAGGGGACAGGGATCACTGAAGCTTTCTTT.

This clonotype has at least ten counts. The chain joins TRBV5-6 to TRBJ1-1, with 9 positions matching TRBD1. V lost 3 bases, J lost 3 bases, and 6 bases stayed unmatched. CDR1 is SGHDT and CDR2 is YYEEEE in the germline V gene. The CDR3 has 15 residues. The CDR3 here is CASSWGQGEDTEAFF. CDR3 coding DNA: TGTGCCAGCAGCTGGGGACAGGGCGAGGACACTGAAGCTTTCTTT.

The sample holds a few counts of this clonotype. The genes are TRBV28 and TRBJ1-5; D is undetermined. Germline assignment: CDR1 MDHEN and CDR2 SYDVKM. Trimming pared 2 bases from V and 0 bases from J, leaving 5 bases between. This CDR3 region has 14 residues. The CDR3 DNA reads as TGTGCCAGCAGTTTAAAAAATAGCAATCAGCCCCAGCATTTT. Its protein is CASSLKNSNQPQHF.

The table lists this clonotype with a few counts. CDR3 loop: CASSLDEGQINEKLFF. CDR3 nucleotides: TGCGCCAGCAGCTTGGACGAGGGACAGATTAATGAAAAACTGTTTTTT. The J gene is TRBJ1-4, the V gene TRBV5-1; TRBD1 matches at 7 bases. The germline V gene has CDR1 SGHRS and CDR2 YFSETQ. The CDR3 extends over 16 amino acids. V trimming: 0 bases; J trimming: 4 bases; junction bases outside the gene matches: 6. The entire variable domain, with the rest obtained from reference TRBV5-1 and TRBJ1-4, is as follows: KAGVTQTPRYLIKTRGQQVTLSCSPISGHRSVSWYQQTPGQGLQFLFEYFSETQRNKGNFPGRFSGRQFSNSRSEMNVSTLELGDSALYLCASSLDEGQINEKLFFGSGTQLSVL.

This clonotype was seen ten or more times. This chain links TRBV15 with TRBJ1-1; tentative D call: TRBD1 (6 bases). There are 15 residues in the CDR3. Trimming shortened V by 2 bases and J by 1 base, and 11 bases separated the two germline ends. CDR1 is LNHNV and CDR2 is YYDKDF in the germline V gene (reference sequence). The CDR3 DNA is TGTGCCACCAGCAGACCGGCAGGGGAGAACACTGAAGCTTTCTTT. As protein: CATSRPAGENTEAFF.